This T cell receptor beta chain was sequenced for a study of CD8+CD57+ T cells in acquired aplastic anemia. The template used for profiling TCR beta VDJ and CDR3 was genomic DNA. TCRdb recomputed calls from the reads with MiXCR, one row per CDR3 protein. The sample shows about 160,000 distinct CDR3 sequences, less than 60% of them seen only once. The patients chosen for sequencing had shown expansion of CD8+CD57+ cells (detected by flow cytometry). The CDR3 is 16 amino acids. Per the germline V gene, CDR1 is KGHSH and CDR2 is LQKENI. Trimming removed 3 bases from V and 8 bases from J; junction bases left unmatched: 11.

The specimen was sorted CD4+, CD8+, or CD8+CD57+ T cells (not recorded which) from PBMCs. V gene TRBV18 combines with J gene TRBJ1-4, with TRBD1 matching over 8 bases. This TCR was recovered from a human donor with aplastic anemia. For the CDR3, the DNA is TGTGCCAGCTCACCGACTCAGGGGGCGGCAAGGGAAAAACTGTTTTTT. It specifies CASSPTQGAAREKLFF.